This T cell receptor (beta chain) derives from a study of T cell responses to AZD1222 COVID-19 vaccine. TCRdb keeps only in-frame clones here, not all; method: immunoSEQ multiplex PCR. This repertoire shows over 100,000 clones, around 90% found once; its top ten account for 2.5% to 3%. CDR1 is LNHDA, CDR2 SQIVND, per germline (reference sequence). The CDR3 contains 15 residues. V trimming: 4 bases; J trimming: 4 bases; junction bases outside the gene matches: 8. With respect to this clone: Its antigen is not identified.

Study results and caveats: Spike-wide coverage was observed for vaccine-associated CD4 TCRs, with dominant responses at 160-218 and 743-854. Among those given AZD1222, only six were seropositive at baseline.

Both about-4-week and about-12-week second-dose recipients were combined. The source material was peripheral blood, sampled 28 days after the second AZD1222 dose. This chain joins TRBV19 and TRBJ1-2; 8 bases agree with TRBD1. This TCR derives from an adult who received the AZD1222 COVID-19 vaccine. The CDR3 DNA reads TGTGCCAGTAGTAGGGACAGGAGCTCTTTCTATGGCTACACCTTC. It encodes CASSRDRSSFYGYTF.